This T cell receptor beta chain originates from a study of shared clonotypes between healthy human individuals. Overall study results and limits: Naive subsets usually exceeded memory subsets in estimated richness. The expectation was that sequencing depth would affect clonotype sharing among donors.

The assay was immunoSEQ multiplex PCR, and TCRdb's table has in-frame clones only and misses some. The sample contains some 650,000 clones, approximately 97% of which appear only once. Worth noting for this clone: Its antigen remains unknown.

The germline gives CDR1 WNHNN, CDR2 SYGVQD (reference sequence). This CDR3 is 13 amino acids long. The V end was cut by 0 bases, the J end by 8 bases, with 10 bases between. The clonotype comes from a woman aged 30 to 39 in good health. The sequencing input was naive CD4+ T cells sorted from blood. Subset specified: CD45RA+ positively selected. V gene TRBV10-1 combines with J gene TRBJ1-2, with D tentatively TRBD1 (5 bases). In nucleotides, the CDR3 is TGCGCCAGCAGTGAGTCGGGGGTCCTCGGCTACACCTTC. Protein product: CASSESGVLGYTF.